The rows below give T cell receptor beta chains drawn from one sample of a study of technical replicates of blood from a few donors. The protocol was immunoSEQ multiplex PCR, while the TCRdb copy is restricted to in-frame clones and leaves out a portion. The data show roughly 100,000 clones, more than 90% seen once. The sequenced material came from T cells isolated from PBMCs. These receptors came from a human donor in good health. Both conserved end residues are part of each CDR3. A D gene is named only where the DNA matches it firmly. Not all rows give a size; the values are once, few, many and, for expanded clones, a class.

j_gene: TRBJ2-7; abundance: .; v_gene: TRBV5-6; d_gene: .; CDR3aa: CASSGLGALSYEQYF; CDR3nt: TGTGCCAGCAGCGGTTTAGGGGCGCTCTCCTACGAGCAGTACTTC
j_gene: TRBJ2-6; abundance: .; v_gene: TRBV6-5; d_gene: .; CDR3aa: CAIGSPSGANVLTF; CDR3nt: TGTGCCATCGGGAGCCCATCTGGGGCCAACGTCCTGACTTTC
j_gene: TRBJ2-3; abundance: .; v_gene: TRBV15; d_gene: .; CDR3aa: CATSRGATDTQYF; CDR3nt: TGTGCCACCAGCAGAGGGGCCACAGATACGCAGTATTTT
j_gene: TRBJ2-1; abundance: once; v_gene: TRBV9; d_gene: TRBD2; CDR3aa: CASSFQTSGINEQFF; CDR3nt: TGTGCCAGCAGCTTCCAGACTAGCGGGATCAATGAGCAGTTCTTC
j_gene: TRBJ1-1; abundance: .; v_gene: TRBV29-1; d_gene: .; CDR3aa: CSARGGEGTEAFF; CDR3nt: TGCAGCGCCCGGGGGGGAGAGGGCACTGAAGCTTTCTTT
j_gene: TRBJ1-3; abundance: .; v_gene: TRBV4-1; d_gene: .; CDR3aa: CASSTPAGASGNTIYF; CDR3nt: TGCGCCAGCAGCACCCCAGCAGGGGCCTCTGGAAACACCATATATTTT
j_gene: TRBJ2-7; abundance: .; v_gene: TRBV7-6; d_gene: TRBD1; CDR3aa: CASSSYGQGSDEQYF; CDR3nt: TGTGCCAGCAGCTCCTATGGACAGGGGTCGGACGAGCAGTACTTC
j_gene: TRBJ1-6; abundance: .; v_gene: TRBV6-5; d_gene: .; CDR3aa: CASSYQGSPLHF; CDR3nt: TGTGCCAGCAGTTACCAGGGATCACCCCTCCACTTT
j_gene: TRBJ2-7; abundance: .; v_gene: TRBV11-2; d_gene: .; CDR3aa: CASSQSITGTGDEQYF; CDR3nt: TGTGCCAGCAGCCAATCAATTACAGGGACCGGGGACGAGCAGTACTTC
j_gene: TRBJ2-1; abundance: .; v_gene: TRBV7-9; d_gene: TRBD1; CDR3aa: CATTGGKAKSYNEQFF; CDR3nt: TGTGCCACGACAGGGGGGAAGGCAAAGTCCTACAATGAGCAGTTCTTC
j_gene: TRBJ2-3; abundance: .; v_gene: TRBV7-8; d_gene: TRBD1; CDR3aa: CASSLRGTGVGTDTQYF; CDR3nt: TGTGCCAGCAGCTTAAGGGGGACAGGGGTGGGCACAGATACGCAGTATTTT
j_gene: TRBJ1-2; abundance: .; v_gene: TRBV18; d_gene: TRBD1; CDR3aa: CASSPARDRPYGYTF; CDR3nt: TGTGCCAGCTCACCTGCTCGGGACAGACCATATGGCTACACCTTC
j_gene: TRBJ2-4; abundance: .; v_gene: TRBV19; d_gene: .; CDR3aa: CASSGDFIEYF; CDR3nt: TGTGCCAGTAGTGGAGACTTTATAGAGTACTTC
j_gene: TRBJ1-1; abundance: .; v_gene: TRBV5-4; d_gene: .; CDR3aa: CASSWRIGRGNTEAFF; CDR3nt: TGTGCCAGCAGCTGGAGGATCGGGCGGGGAAACACTGAAGCTTTCTTT
j_gene: TRBJ2-7; abundance: .; v_gene: TRBV5-1; d_gene: .; CDR3aa: CASSRGAYEQYF; CDR3nt: TGCGCCAGCAGCAGGGGCGCCTACGAGCAGTACTTC
j_gene: TRBJ2-7; abundance: .; v_gene: TRBV18; d_gene: .; CDR3aa: CASSPEVNSYEQYF; CDR3nt: TGTGCCAGCTCACCAGAGGTAAATTCCTACGAGCAGTACTTC